These 21 T cell receptor beta chains came from one sample sequenced in a study of T cell changes during pregnancy in multiple sclerosis. Generated by immunoSEQ multiplex PCR, the TCRdb table keeps only in-frame clones and is missing some. The sample has around 37,000 clones, about nine tenths seen once; the top ten hold roughly 6.1%. The material sequenced was CD8+ T cells from peripheral blood mononuclear cells, taken in the second trimester of pregnancy. Every receptor here comes from a female donor with multiple sclerosis, enrolled in a pregnancy study.

This clone has just a few counts. The V gene is TRBV15, the J gene TRBJ2-7; 8 bases map to TRBD2. The ends lost 5 bases at V and 2 bases at J; junction bases unmatched: 8. Looked up from germline, CDR1 is LNHNV and CDR2 is YYDKDF (reference sequence). CDR3 length: 15 amino acids. CDR3 nucleotides: TGTGCCACCAGCCTAAGTTCCGGGGGGGCCTACGAGCAGTACTTC. Protein: CATSLSSGGAYEQYF. The complete variable domain, with remaining parts taken from reference TRBV15 and TRBJ2-7, reads DAMVIQNPRYQVTQFGKPVTLSCSQTLNHNVMYWYQQKSSQAPKLLFHYYDKDFNNEADTPDNFQSRRPNTSFCFLDIRSPGLGDTAMYLCATSLSSGGAYEQYFGPGTRLTVT.

The chain employs TRBV2 and TRBJ1-5; 7 bases map to TRBD1. With 3 bases clipped from V and 10 bases from J, the junction kept 12 bases outside the gene matches. The CDR3 is 15 residues long. The germline gives CDR1 SNHLY, CDR2 FYNNEI. CDR3 in DNA: TGTGCCAGCAGTGACGGGACAGCCTCAATCAGCCCCCAGCATTTT. This codes for CASSDGTASISPQHF.

The rearrangement links TRBV5-6 to TRBJ1-1; no clear D. Germline CDR1 is SGHDT and CDR2 is YYEEEE. V gave up 0 bases and J gave up 6 bases, with 3 bases separating them. This CDR3 spans 11 amino acids. The CDR3 DNA reads TGTGCCAGCAGCTTGGGCGCTGAAGCTTTCTTT. Protein sequence: CASSLGAEAFF.

J is TRBJ1-3 and V is TRBV4-3; D uncertain. Germline CDR1 LGHNA, CDR2 YSLEER. The V end lost 2 bases, the J end lost 0 bases, and 5 bases lay between the germline ends. This CDR3 has 14 residues. The CDR3 here is CASSQRGSGNTIYF. CDR3 nucleotides: TGCGCCAGCAGCCAACGGGGCTCTGGAAACACCATATATTTT.

The genes are TRBV7-8 and TRBJ2-1; 8 bases line up with TRBD2. This CDR3 is built from 15 residues. J gave up 4 bases and V 7 bases, and 9 bases lay outside the gene matches. From germline, CDR1 is SGHVS and CDR2 FQNEAQ. The CDR3 spells CASTLLSGAYNEQFF. For the CDR3, the DNA is TGTGCCAGCACCCTTCTTAGCGGGGCGTACAATGAGCAGTTCTTC.

CDR3 amino acids: CASSLSIGLAFVSEQFF. The DNA of the CDR3 is TGCGCCAGCAGCTTGAGCATCGGACTAGCGTTTGTTAGTGAGCAGTTCTTC. V gene TRBV5-1 combines with J gene TRBJ2-1; 9 bases match TRBD2. Trimming took 1 base from V and 9 from J; bases not matched to a gene: 14. From germline, CDR1 is SGHRS and CDR2 YFSETQ. CDR3 length: 17 residues.

The chain couples TRBV19 to TRBJ1-4; no firm D call. V was trimmed by 3 bases and J by 3 bases, leaving 11 bases between them. The CDR3 covers 15 residues. Germline CDR1 is LNHDA and CDR2 is SQIVND (reference sequence). CDR3 in amino acids: CASSIARGANEKLFF. CDR3 DNA: TGTGCCAGTAGTATTGCTCGTGGAGCTAATGAAAAACTGTTTTTT.

The chain is built from TRBV5-1 and TRBJ2-3; 8 bases align to TRBD2. Germline values: CDR1 SGHRS, CDR2 YFSETQ. V dropped 2 bases and J dropped 3; count of bases not matched to a gene: 8. The CDR3 extends over 16 amino acids. CDR3: CASSLQAGVGTDTQYF. The CDR3 DNA reads TGCGCCAGCAGCTTACAAGCGGGAGTGGGGACAGATACGCAGTATTTT.

The J gene is TRBJ1-1, the V gene TRBV6-1; no reliable D call. Germline assignment: CDR1 MNHNS and CDR2 SASEGT. Trimming removed 6 bases at V and 3 bases at J, with 14 bases between. The CDR3 has 14 amino acids. The CDR3 spells CASRESGFDTEAFF. In DNA form, the CDR3 reads TGTGCCAGCAGAGAGTCGGGATTTGACACTGAAGCTTTCTTT.

This clone was observed a few times. The rearrangement uses TRBV6-5 and TRBJ2-2; a weak D match, TRBD2 (5 bases). With 2 bases removed from V and 5 bases from J, the gap between germline ends came to 6 bases. This CDR3 is 13 amino acids long. Germline loops: CDR1 MNHEY, CDR2 SVGAGI. The CDR3 reads CASSYTGTGELFF. CDR3 nucleotides: TGTGCCAGCAGTTACACGGGAACCGGGGAGCTGTTTTTT.

A note on this clone: A much larger clone differs by one base, so this may be a read error. This CDR3 is also generated by other DNA sequences in the sample. The chain is built from TRBV29-1 and TRBJ2-7; weak D call: TRBD1 (5 bases). The CDR3 covers 12 residues. With 3 bases removed from V and 3 bases from J, the gap between germline ends came to 9 bases. In germline, CDR1 is SQVTM, CDR2 ANQGSEA. The CDR3 sequence: CSVEVTDYEQYF. CDR3 sequence (DNA): TGCAGCGTTGAGGTGACAGACTACGAGCAGTACTTC.

The chain joins TRBV30 to TRBJ1-1; a weak D match, TRBD1 (5 bases). CDR3 size: 15 residues. Trimming removed 5 bases at V and 7 bases at J, with 23 bases between. Germline assignment: CDR1 GTSNPN and CDR2 SVGIG (reference sequence). CDR3 protein: CAWGEAGARVGEAFF. The CDR3 region has the DNA TGTGCCTGGGGGGAGGCAGGCGCCAGGGTAGGTGAAGCTTTCTTT.

The chain carries TRBV27 and TRBJ1-2, with D tentatively TRBD1 (5 bases). The CDR3 is made up of 15 amino acids. In germline, CDR1 is MNHEY, CDR2 SMNVEV (reference sequence). V lost 5 bases to trimming and J lost 0 bases, with 13 bases between them. CDR3 DNA: TGTGCCAGCAGTATAAGTCCAGGGCCTAACTATGGCTACACCTTC. Translating it yields CASSISPGPNYGYTF.

The chain couples TRBV18 to TRBJ2-3; D perhaps matches TRBD2 (5 bases). CDR1 is KGHSH and CDR2 is LQKENI in the germline V gene. The V gene lost 2 bases and the J gene lost 2 bases, with 14 bases spanning the gap. The CDR3 contains 16 residues. The DNA of the CDR3 is TGTGCCAGCTCACCAGGAACAGCGGATATCACAGATACGCAGTATTTT. It yields the protein CASSPGTADITDTQYF.

The rearrangement joins TRBV9 to TRBJ1-2; TRBD1 matches at 7 bases. The CDR3 has 14 residues. Germline CDR1 reads SGDLS; CDR2 reads YYNGEE. V was clipped by 0 bases and J by 6 bases; unmatched bases: 5. The CDR3 DNA follows: TGTGCCAGCAGCGTAGATGGAGGGACAGATGGCTACACCTTC. This encodes CASSVDGGTDGYTF.

The J gene is TRBJ2-7, the V gene TRBV4-3; a possible D gene is TRBD1 (6 bases). V dropped 0 bases and J dropped 5 bases, with 11 bases sitting between them. CDR1 LGHNA and CDR2 YSLEER come from the germline V gene. This CDR3 has 14 residues. CDR3 nucleotide sequence: TGCGCCAGCAGCCAAGACGGTGCAGGGGACGAGCAGTACTTC. It translates to CASSQDGAGDEQYF.

This sequence joins TRBV7-9 and TRBJ2-5; 7 bases fit TRBD2. The CDR3 sequence is 16 residues long. The V gene end was trimmed by 4 bases and the J gene end by 5 bases; junction bases not matched to a gene: 13. CDR1 is SEHNR and CDR2 is FQNEAQ in the germline V gene (reference sequence). CDR3 nucleotide sequence: TGTGCCAGCAGCTGGTGGGAGCGGGACGGCGGCGAGACCCAGTACTTC. Translating gives CASSWWERDGGETQYF.

The chain recombines TRBV7-6 with TRBJ2-7; D may be TRBD1 (5 bases). V was clipped by 2 bases and J by 7 bases, with 15 bases between them. The CDR3 has 14 amino acids. Germline CDR1 and CDR2: SGHVS and FNYEAQ. The DNA for the CDR3 is TGTGCCAGCAGCTTACTGTCAGGGTCCCAAGAGCAGTACTTC. This encodes CASSLLSGSQEQYF.

V and J are TRBV7-6 and TRBJ2-5, with D perhaps TRBD1 (5 bases). Per the germline V gene, CDR1 is SGHVS and CDR2 is FNYEAQ. V was shortened by 5 bases and J by 7 bases, with 17 bases between the two germline ends. The CDR3 contains 14 residues. CDR3 bases: TGTGCCAGCAGCGTAACAGGATCTCACGGGACCCAGTACTTC. Translated: CASSVTGSHGTQYF.

This clone appeared a few times. This chain uses TRBV29-1 with TRBJ2-2, with 10 bases matching TRBD2. Trimming took 7 bases from V and 6 from J; bases not matched to a gene: 11. Per germline, CDR1 SQVTM and CDR2 ANQGSEA. This CDR3 has 15 amino acids. CDR3 sequence: CSGVLAGAGPGELFF. The CDR3 DNA reads as TGCAGCGGTGTCCTAGCGGGAGCGGGTCCCGGGGAGCTGTTTTTT.

The chain recombines TRBV9 with TRBJ2-7; D is ambiguous. The CDR3 is 14 residues long. Germline CDR1 reads SGDLS; CDR2 reads YYNGEE. V was pared by 0 bases and J by 4 bases, with 11 bases between. In DNA form, the CDR3 reads TGTGCCAGCAGCGTAGATACCAACCGGTACGAGCAGTACTTC. It encodes CASSVDTNRYEQYF.